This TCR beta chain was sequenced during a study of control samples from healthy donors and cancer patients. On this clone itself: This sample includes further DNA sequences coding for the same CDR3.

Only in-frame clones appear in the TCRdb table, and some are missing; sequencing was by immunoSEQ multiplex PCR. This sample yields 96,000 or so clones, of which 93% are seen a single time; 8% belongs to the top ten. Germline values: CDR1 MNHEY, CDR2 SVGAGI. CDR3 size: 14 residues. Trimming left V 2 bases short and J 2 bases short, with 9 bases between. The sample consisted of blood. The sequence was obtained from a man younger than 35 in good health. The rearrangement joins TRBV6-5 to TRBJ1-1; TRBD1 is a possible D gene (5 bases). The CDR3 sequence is CASSYAGSNTEAFF. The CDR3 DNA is TGTGCCAGCAGTTACGCAGGGAGCAACACTGAAGCTTTCTTT.